This T cell receptor (beta chain) stems from a study of breast tumors, draining lymph nodes, adjacent tissues. CDR1 is SGHNT and CDR2 is YYREEE in the germline V gene (reference sequence). The CDR3 runs 14 residues. V shed 0 bases and J shed 1 base, with 6 bases lying between them. Axillary draining lymph nodes of breast cancer patients supplied the node samples. Study results and caveats: Data fit most tumor T cells coming from lymph node, expanding in tumor. Compared with basal-like, luminal-like tumors shared significantly more repertoire with nontumor tissue. Tumors had less TCR diversity than lymph nodes, more than nontumor tissue.

This clonotype was counted many times. The antigen is unknown. MiXCR, run by TCRdb on the multiplex PCR reads, gives a single entry per CDR3 protein. The table has around 100,000 distinct CDR3 sequences, less than 25% seen once. V usage is TRBV5-4 and J usage is TRBJ2-3; D call uncertain. The source of this sequence is a female donor with breast cancer. Some clones in this sample may be carry-over from other donors' samples. The specimen was axillary lymph node tissue. CDR3 protein: CASSLEWGTDTQYF. DNA for the CDR3: TGTGCCAGCAGCTTGGAGTGGGGCACAGATACGCAGTATTTT.